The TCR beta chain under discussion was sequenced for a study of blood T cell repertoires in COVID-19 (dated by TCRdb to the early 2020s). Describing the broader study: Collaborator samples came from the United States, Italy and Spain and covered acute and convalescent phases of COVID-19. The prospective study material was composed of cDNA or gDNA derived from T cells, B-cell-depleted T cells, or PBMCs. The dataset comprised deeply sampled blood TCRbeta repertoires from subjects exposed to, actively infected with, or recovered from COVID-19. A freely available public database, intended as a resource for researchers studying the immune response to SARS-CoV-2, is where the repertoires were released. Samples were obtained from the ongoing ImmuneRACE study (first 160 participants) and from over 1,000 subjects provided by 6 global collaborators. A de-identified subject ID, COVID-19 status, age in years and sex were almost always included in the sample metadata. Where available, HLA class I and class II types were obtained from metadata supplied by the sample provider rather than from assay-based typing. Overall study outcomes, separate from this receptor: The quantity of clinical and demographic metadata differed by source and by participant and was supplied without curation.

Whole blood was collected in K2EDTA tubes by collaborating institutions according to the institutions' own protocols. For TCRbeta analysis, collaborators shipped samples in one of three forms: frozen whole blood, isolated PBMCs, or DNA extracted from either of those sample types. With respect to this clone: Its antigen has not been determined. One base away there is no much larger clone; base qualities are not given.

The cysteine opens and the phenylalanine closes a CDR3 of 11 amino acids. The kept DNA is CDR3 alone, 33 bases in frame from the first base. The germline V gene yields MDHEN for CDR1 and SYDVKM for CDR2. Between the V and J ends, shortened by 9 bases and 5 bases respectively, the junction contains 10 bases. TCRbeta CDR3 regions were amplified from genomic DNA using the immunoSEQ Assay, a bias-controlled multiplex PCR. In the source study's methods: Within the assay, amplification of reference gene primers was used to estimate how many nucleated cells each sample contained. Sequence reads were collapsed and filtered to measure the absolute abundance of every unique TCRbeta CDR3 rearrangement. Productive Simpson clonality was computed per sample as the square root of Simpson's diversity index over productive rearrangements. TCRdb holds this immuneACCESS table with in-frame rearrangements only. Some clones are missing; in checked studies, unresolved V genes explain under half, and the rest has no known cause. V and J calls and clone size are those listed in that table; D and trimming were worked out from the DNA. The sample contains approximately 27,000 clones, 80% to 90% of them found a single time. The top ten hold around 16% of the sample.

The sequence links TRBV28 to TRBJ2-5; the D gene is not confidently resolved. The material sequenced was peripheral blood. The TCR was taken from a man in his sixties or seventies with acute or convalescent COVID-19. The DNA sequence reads TGTGCCAGTACCTCACGGGAGACCCAGTACTTC. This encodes CASTSRETQYF.